This T cell receptor (beta chain) originates from a study of blood T cell repertoires in COVID-19. Study-level background: Material from acute and convalescent COVID-19 was sourced from the United States, Italy and Spain. Sources were T cells, B-cell-depleted T cells, or PBMCs; the material itself was cDNA or gDNA.

Germline V gene lookup returns CDR1 SQVTM and CDR2 ANQGSEA. The length of the CDR3 is 11 residues. The ends were cut back, 7 bases at V and 7 bases at J, with 14 bases in the middle. In the original analysis: Estimation of nucleated cell counts was performed using reference gene primer amplification. TCRdb keeps only in-frame clones here, not all; method: immunoSEQ multiplex PCR. V, J and clone size are those of that table, while D and trimming were read from the DNA. The table includes approximately 150,000 clones, around 88% detected once. V gene TRBV29-1 combines with J gene TRBJ2-7; tentative D call: TRBD2 (6 bases). The TCR was taken from a woman in her sixties or seventies who had recovered from COVID-19. The sample consisted of peripheral blood. CDR3: CSAGPAGEQYF. CDR3 sequence (DNA): TGCAGCGCGGGACCGGCGGGGGAGCAGTACTTC.